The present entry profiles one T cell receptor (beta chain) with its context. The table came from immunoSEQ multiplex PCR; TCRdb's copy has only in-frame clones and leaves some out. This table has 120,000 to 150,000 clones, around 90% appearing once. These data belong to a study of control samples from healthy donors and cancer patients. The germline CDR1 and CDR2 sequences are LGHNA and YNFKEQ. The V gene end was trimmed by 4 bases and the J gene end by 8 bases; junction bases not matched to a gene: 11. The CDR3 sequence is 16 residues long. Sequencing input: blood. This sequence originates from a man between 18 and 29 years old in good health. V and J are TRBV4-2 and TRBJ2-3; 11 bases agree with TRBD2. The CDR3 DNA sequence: TGTGCCAGCAGCCTTCTTAGCGGGGGGGCAGGGGCTACGCAGTATTTT. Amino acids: CASSLLSGGAGATQYF.